This TCR beta chain came from a study of cytomegalovirus exposure and HLA in healthy donors. PCR primers comprised 60 Vbeta and 13 Jbeta primers. Authors' methods: Later work found 80 million or so unique TCR beta chains, with roughly 11 million shared. The repertoire was sequenced with immunoSEQ multiplex PCR; TCRdb's copy has only in-frame clones and lacks some. V, J and clone size derive from that table, while D and trimming were established from the DNA sequence. The sample shows about 130,000 clones, about 70% of them seen only once. This CDR3 is built from 15 residues. V was clipped by 6 bases and J by 0 bases; unmatched bases: 6. The germline V gene has CDR1 MNHNS and CDR2 SASEGT.

The rearrangement uses TRBV6-1 and TRBJ1-2, with TRBD1 matching over 8 bases. This sequence was found in a middle-aged woman in good health and CMV-seropositive. Sequencing used PBMCs. DNA for the CDR3: TGTGCCAGCAGCCGAGGACAGGGAACTAACTATGGCTACACCTTC. Translating it yields CASSRGQGTNYGYTF.